The rows below give T cell receptor beta chains drawn from one sample of a study of blood T cell repertoires in COVID-19. Assay used: immunoSEQ multiplex PCR; TCRdb lists only in-frame clones, some missing. The sample yields some 98,000 clones, about four fifths seen once. Material: peripheral blood. These receptors were taken from a human donor in a cohort sampled during active COVID-19. The CDR3 runs from the conserved cysteine through the conserved F or W. Fields, in order: V gene, clone size, D gene, J gene, CDR3 DNA, CDR3 protein. The D gene is left open where the match is weak. Some rows mark clone size as missing; the rest say once, few, many or name a class of expanded clone.

v_gene: TRBV7-9
abundance: NA
d_gene: TRBD2
j_gene: TRBJ2-7
CDR3nt: TGTGCCAGCAGCTACTCTAGCGGGAACGAGCAGTACTTC
CDR3aa: CASSYSSGNEQYF

v_gene: TRBV6-5
abundance: NA
d_gene: NA
j_gene: TRBJ2-5
CDR3nt: TGTGCCAGCAGTTCCGGTCTCTACGAGACCCAGTACTTC
CDR3aa: CASSSGLYETQYF

v_gene: TRBV5-1
abundance: NA
d_gene: TRBD1
j_gene: TRBJ1-2
CDR3nt: TGCGCCAGCAGCTTGGCAGGGGGCGGCTACACCTTC
CDR3aa: CASSLAGGGYTF

v_gene: TRBV4-1
abundance: NA
d_gene: NA
j_gene: TRBJ2-7
CDR3nt: TGCGCCAGCAGCCAAGATCCCACCTACGAGCAGTACTTC
CDR3aa: CASSQDPTYEQYF

v_gene: TRBV4-2
abundance: NA
d_gene: TRBD1
j_gene: TRBJ2-7
CDR3nt: TGTGCCAGCAGCCCTCTAAGGACAGGGGTGGACTACGAGCAGTACTTC
CDR3aa: CASSPLRTGVDYEQYF

v_gene: TRBV5-5
abundance: once
d_gene: TRBD2
j_gene: TRBJ2-5
CDR3nt: TGTGCCAGCAGCCGTGGGACTAGCGGAAACCAAGAGACCCAGTACTTC
CDR3aa: CASSRGTSGNQETQYF

v_gene: TRBV27
abundance: NA
d_gene: NA
j_gene: TRBJ2-5
CDR3nt: TGTGCCAGCAGTTTTGGAGGCCAAGAGACCCAGTACTTC
CDR3aa: CASSFGGQETQYF

v_gene: TRBV2
abundance: once
d_gene: NA
j_gene: TRBJ2-2
CDR3nt: TGTGCCAGCAGTGAAACGGGATCGCCGATGGGGGAGCTGTTTTTT
CDR3aa: CASSETGSPMGELFF

v_gene: TRBV11-2
abundance: few
d_gene: NA
j_gene: TRBJ2-2
CDR3nt: TGTGCCAGCACTAGCGCCCGTGCGAACACCGGGGAGCTGTTTTTT
CDR3aa: CASTSARANTGELFF

v_gene: TRBV5-1
abundance: NA
d_gene: TRBD2
j_gene: TRBJ2-7
CDR3nt: TGCGCCAGCAGCCTTACAGCGGGAGGGGGCGAGCAGTACTTC
CDR3aa: CASSLTAGGGEQYF

v_gene: TRBV5-4
abundance: NA
d_gene: NA
j_gene: TRBJ2-3
CDR3nt: TGTGCCAGCAGCTTGAAGGCGGGCACAGATACGCAGTATTTT
CDR3aa: CASSLKAGTDTQYF

v_gene: TRBV4-1
abundance: NA
d_gene: TRBD1
j_gene: TRBJ2-7
CDR3nt: TGCGCCAGCAGCCGCCAGGACAGGGGAGAAGAGCAGTACTTC
CDR3aa: CASSRQDRGEEQYF

v_gene: TRBV18
abundance: few
d_gene: TRBD2
j_gene: TRBJ2-2
CDR3nt: TGTGCCAGCTCACGGAGTCTAGCGGGAAGCACCGGGGAGCTGTTTTTT
CDR3aa: CASSRSLAGSTGELFF

v_gene: TRBV4-1
abundance: NA
d_gene: TRBD2
j_gene: TRBJ2-7
CDR3nt: TGCGCCAGCAGCCAACCGGGACTAGCGGGAGGGGGTGGGAACGAGCAGTACTTC
CDR3aa: CASSQPGLAGGGGNEQYF